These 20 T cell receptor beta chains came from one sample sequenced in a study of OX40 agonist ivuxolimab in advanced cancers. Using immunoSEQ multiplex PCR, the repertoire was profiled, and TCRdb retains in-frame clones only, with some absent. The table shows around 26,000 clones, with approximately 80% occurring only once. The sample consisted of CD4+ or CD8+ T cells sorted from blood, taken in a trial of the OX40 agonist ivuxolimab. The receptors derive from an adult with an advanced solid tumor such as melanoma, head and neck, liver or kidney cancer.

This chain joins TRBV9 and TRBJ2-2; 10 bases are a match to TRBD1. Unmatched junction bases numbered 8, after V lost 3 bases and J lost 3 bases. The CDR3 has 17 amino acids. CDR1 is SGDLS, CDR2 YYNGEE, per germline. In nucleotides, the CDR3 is TGTGCCAGCAGCGAGCCGCGGACAGGGGGAGACACCGGGGAGCTGTTTTTT. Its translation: CASSEPRTGGDTGELFF. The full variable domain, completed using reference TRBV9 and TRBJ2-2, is DSGVTQTPKHLITATGQRVTLRCSPRSGDLSVYWYQQSLDQGLQFLIQYYNGEERAKGNILERFSAQQFPDLHSELNLSSLELGDSALYFCASSEPRTGGDTGELFFGEGSRLTVL.

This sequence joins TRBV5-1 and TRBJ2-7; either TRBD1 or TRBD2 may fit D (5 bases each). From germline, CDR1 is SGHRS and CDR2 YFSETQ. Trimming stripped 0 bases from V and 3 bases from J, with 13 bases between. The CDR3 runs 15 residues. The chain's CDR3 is CASSLVDGAHYEQYF. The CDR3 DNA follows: TGCGCCAGCAGCTTGGTCGACGGGGCCCACTACGAGCAGTACTTC.

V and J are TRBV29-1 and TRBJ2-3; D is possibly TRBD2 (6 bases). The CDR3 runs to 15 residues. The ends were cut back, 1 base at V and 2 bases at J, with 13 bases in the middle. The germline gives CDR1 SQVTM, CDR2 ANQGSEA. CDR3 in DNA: TGCAGCGTTGAAGGGGAGGCAGGGTTCACAGATACGCAGTATTTT. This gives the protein CSVEGEAGFTDTQYF.

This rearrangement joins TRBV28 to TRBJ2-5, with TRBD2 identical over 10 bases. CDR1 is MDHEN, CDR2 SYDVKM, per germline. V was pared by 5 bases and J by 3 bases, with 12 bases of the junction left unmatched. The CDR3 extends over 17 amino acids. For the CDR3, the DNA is TGTGCCAGCAGTCCCCTCTATCGGCTAGCGGGAGAAGAGACCCAGTACTTC. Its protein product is CASSPLYRLAGEETQYF.

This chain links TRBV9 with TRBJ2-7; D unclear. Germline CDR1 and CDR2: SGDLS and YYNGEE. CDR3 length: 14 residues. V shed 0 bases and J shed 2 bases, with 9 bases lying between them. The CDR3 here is CASSVALGTYEQYF. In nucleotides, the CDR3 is TGTGCCAGCAGCGTAGCTTTGGGGACCTACGAGCAGTACTTC.

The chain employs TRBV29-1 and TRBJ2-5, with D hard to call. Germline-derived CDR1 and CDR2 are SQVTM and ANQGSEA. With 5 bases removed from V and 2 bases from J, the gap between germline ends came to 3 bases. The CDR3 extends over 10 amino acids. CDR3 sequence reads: CSVKQETQYF. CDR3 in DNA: TGCAGCGTTAAACAAGAGACCCAGTACTTC.

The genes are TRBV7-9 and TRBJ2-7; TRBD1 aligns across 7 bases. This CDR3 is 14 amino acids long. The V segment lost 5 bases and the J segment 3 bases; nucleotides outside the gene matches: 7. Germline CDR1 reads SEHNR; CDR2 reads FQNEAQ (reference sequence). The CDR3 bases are TGTGCCAGCAGCCGACATACAGGGGTCTACGAGCAGTACTTC. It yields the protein CASSRHTGVYEQYF.

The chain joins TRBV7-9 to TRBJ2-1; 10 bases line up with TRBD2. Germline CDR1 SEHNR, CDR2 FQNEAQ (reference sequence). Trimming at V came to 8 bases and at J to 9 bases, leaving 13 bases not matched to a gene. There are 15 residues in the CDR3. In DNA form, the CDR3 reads TGTGCCAGCGATCTAGCGGGAGTGGGCGGAAGTGAGCAGTTCTTC. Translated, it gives CASDLAGVGGSEQFF.

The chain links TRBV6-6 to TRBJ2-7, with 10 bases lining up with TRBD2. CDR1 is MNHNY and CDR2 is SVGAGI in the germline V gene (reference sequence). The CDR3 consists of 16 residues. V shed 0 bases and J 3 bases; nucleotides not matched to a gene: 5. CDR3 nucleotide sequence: TGTGCCAGCAGTTACTCGATTTTAGCGGGGGGCTACGAGCAGTACTTC. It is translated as CASSYSILAGGYEQYF.

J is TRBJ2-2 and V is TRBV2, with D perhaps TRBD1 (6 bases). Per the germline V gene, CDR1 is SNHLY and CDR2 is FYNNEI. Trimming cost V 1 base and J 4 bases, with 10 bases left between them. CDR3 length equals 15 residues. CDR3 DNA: TGTGCCAGCAGTGAAGATCAGGGGTTCACCGGGGAGCTGTTTTTT. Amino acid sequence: CASSEDQGFTGELFF.

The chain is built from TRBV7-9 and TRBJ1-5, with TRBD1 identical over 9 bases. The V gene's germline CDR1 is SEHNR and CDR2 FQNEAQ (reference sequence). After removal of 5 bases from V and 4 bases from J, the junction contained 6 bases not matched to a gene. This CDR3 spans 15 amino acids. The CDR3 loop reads CASSGADRGNQPQHF. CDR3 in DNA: TGTGCCAGCAGCGGAGCTGACAGGGGGAATCAGCCCCAGCATTTT.

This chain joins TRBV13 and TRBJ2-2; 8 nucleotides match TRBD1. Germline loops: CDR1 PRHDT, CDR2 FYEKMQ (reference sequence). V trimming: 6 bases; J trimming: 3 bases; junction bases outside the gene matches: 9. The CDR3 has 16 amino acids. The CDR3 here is CASSEFVTGDTGELFF. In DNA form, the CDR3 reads TGTGCCAGCAGTGAATTTGTGACAGGGGACACCGGGGAGCTGTTTTTT.

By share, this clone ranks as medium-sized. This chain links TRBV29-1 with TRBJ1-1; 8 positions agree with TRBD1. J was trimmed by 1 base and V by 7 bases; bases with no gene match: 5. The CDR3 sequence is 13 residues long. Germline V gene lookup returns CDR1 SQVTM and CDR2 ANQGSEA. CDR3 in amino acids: CSARQGTNTEAFF. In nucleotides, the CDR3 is TGCAGCGCTAGACAGGGGACGAACACTGAAGCTTTCTTT.

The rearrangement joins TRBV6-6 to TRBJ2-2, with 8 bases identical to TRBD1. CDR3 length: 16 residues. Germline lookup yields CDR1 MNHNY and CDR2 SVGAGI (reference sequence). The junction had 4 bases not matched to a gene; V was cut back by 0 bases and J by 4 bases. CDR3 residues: CASSYSWTGSTGELFF. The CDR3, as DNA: TGTGCCAGCAGTTACTCCTGGACAGGGTCCACCGGGGAGCTGTTTTTT.

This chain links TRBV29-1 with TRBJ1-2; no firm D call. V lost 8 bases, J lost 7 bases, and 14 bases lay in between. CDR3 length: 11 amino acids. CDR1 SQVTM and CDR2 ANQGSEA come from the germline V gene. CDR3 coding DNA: TGCAGCTACAGATTAGACGGTGGCTACACCTTC. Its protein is CSYRLDGGYTF.

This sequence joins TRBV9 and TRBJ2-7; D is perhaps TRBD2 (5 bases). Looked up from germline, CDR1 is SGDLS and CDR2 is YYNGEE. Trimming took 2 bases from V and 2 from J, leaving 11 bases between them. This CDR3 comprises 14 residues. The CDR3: CASSVGVGAYEQYF. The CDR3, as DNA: TGTGCCAGCAGCGTGGGCGTGGGAGCCTACGAGCAGTACTTC.

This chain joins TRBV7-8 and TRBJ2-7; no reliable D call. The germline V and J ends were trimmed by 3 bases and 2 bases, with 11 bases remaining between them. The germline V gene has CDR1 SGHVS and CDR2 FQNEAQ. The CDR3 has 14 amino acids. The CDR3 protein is CASSLVQPTYEQYF. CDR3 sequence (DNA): TGTGCCAGCAGCTTGGTACAGCCGACCTACGAGCAGTACTTC.

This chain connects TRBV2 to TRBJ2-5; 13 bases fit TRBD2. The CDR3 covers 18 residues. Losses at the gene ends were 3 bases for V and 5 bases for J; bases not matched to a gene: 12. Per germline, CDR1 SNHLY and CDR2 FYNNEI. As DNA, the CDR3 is TGTGCCAGCAGTGAGGGGACTAGCGGGGAGGCGGGGCGGGAGACCCAGTACTTC. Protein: CASSEGTSGEAGRETQYF.

As DNA, the CDR3 is TGTGCCAGCAGGCTGGGACTAGCGCCCACCTACGAGCAGTACTTC. Amino acid sequence: CASRLGLAPTYEQYF. The chain joins TRBV27 to TRBJ2-7; 10 bases align to TRBD2. CDR1 is MNHEY, CDR2 SMNVEV, per germline (reference sequence). The CDR3 is 15 residues long. The ends lost 6 bases at V and 2 bases at J; junction bases unmatched: 7.

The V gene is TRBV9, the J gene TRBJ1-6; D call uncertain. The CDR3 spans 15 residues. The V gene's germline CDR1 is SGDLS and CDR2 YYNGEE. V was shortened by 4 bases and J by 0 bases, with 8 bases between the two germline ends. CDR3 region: CASSKQSSYNSPLHF. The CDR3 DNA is TGTGCCAGCAGCAAGCAAAGCTCCTATAATTCACCCCTCCACTTT. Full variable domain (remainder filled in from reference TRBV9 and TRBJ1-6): DSGVTQTPKHLITATGQRVTLRCSPRSGDLSVYWYQQSLDQGLQFLIQYYNGEERAKGNILERFSAQQFPDLHSELNLSSLELGDSALYFCASSKQSSYNSPLHFGNGTRLTVT.